A single sample gave rise to the 27 T cell receptor beta chains below, sequenced in a study of vaccination and CD4 T cells after COVID-19. With the Oncomine TCR Beta short-read assay, DNA from cultured CD4+ T cells was sequenced. TCRdb itself ran the PCR reads through MiXCR, one entry per CDR3 protein. The repertoire holds about 14,000 distinct CDR3 sequences, with about 73% as singletons. Indicated treatment: roughly 10-day PBMC culture with coronavirus spike peptide pools or control peptides (ViraFEST assay). Which antigens these TCRs recognize remains unknown. The sequenced sample consisted of CD4+ T cells from blood, cultured in vitro. These receptor sequences come from a human donor who had recovered from COVID-19.

The rearrangement links TRBV28 to TRBJ2-5, with D hard to call. The germline V and J ends were trimmed by 5 bases and 0 bases, with 4 bases remaining between them. The germline V gene encodes CDR1 MDHEN and CDR2 SYDVKM. This CDR3 has 12 residues. The CDR3 DNA follows: TGTGCCAGCAGTGCCAACCAAGAGACCCAGTACTTC. It translates to CASSANQETQYF.

The chain carries TRBV27 and TRBJ1-5; D gene unclear. Germline CDR1 MNHEY, CDR2 SMNVEV (reference sequence). The CDR3 has 15 residues. V was cut by 4 bases and J by 9 bases, with 19 bases left in between. This chain's CDR3 is CASSSSTAGRGPQHF. CDR3 sequence (DNA): TGTGCCAGCAGTTCCTCTACGGCAGGTCGTGGGCCCCAGCATTTT.

The chain has TRBV18 and TRBJ2-6; 9 bases align to TRBD2. Germline V gene sequence: CDR1 KGHSH, CDR2 LQKENI. CDR3 size: 19 residues. The V segment lost 2 bases and the J segment 2 bases; nucleotides outside the gene matches: 10. The CDR3 DNA reads as TGTGCCAGCTCACCAGTTCGGCTAGCGGGACCGGCTGGGGCCAACGTCCTGACTTTC. Protein: CASSPVRLAGPAGANVLTF.

This clonotype was observed a single time. The chain couples TRBV20-1 to TRBJ1-4, with D unclear. The CDR3 is made up of 14 amino acids. V was cut by 6 bases and J by 7 bases, with 18 bases left in between. The germline CDR1 and CDR2 sequences are DFQATT and SNEGSKA (reference sequence). The CDR3 DNA reads TGCAGTGCCCCTTCGCGGGCCAAGGGTGAAAAACTGTTTTTT. This gives the protein CSAPSRAKGEKLFF.

The CDR3 is CATSAQGTGELFF. DNA of the CDR3: TGTGCCACCAGTGCACAAGGGACCGGGGAGCTGTTTTTT. V usage is TRBV24-1 and J usage is TRBJ2-2; D is unclear. V was clipped by 5 bases and J by 5 bases, with 8 bases between them. Germline V CDR1 and CDR2: KGHDR, SFDVKD. This CDR3 has 13 amino acids.

Relative to its sample, this clonotype is medium-sized. The rearrangement links TRBV19 to TRBJ1-1; D uncertain. The CDR3 contains 14 residues. Trimming left V 3 bases short and J 2 bases short, with 10 bases between. CDR1 and CDR2 from the germline V gene are LNHDA and SQIVND (reference sequence). The CDR3, as DNA: TGTGCCAGTAGTATTACAAGTTACAACACTGAAGCTTTCTTT. Translating it yields CASSITSYNTEAFF.

The chain is built from TRBV7-9 and TRBJ1-2; maybe TRBD1 (5 bases). V was cut by 5 bases and J by 8 bases, with 15 bases left in between. The CDR3 has 13 residues. The germline CDR1 and CDR2 sequences are SEHNR and FQNEAQ (reference sequence). The CDR3 sequence is CASSPGTAQGYTF. CDR3 sequence (DNA): TGTGCCAGCAGCCCAGGGACCGCCCAAGGCTACACCTTC.

The chain has TRBV7-2 and TRBJ1-1, with 7 bases fitting TRBD1. V was pared by 5 bases and J by 3 bases, with 15 bases of the junction left unmatched. CDR1 is SGHTA, CDR2 FQGNSA, per germline. This CDR3 spans 17 amino acids. DNA for the CDR3: TGTGCCAGCAGCCTACGCCTAAAAAGACAGGGCGACACTGAAGCTTTCTTT. Translated, it gives CASSLRLKRQGDTEAFF.

This chain joins TRBV2 and TRBJ1-5; TRBD1 matches at 7 bases. CDR1 is SNHLY and CDR2 is FYNNEI in the germline V gene. The ends lost 7 bases at V and 2 bases at J; junction bases unmatched: 5. This CDR3 is 14 amino acids long. The CDR3 spells CASMTGRRNQPQHF. The CDR3 DNA reads TGTGCCAGCATGACAGGGCGGCGCAATCAGCCCCAGCATTTT.

The chain links TRBV20-1 to TRBJ1-5, with 9 nucleotides matching TRBD1. The CDR3 sequence is 15 residues long. The junction had 9 bases not matched to a gene; V was cut back by 5 bases and J by 4 bases. CDR1 is DFQATT and CDR2 is SNEGSKA in the germline V gene (reference sequence). Written as DNA, the CDR3 is TGCAGTGCTTTCCGGCGGGACAGGGAGAATCAGCCCCAGCATTTT. It is translated as CSAFRRDRENQPQHF.

This clonotype was picked up a small number of times. This chain connects TRBV7-2 to TRBJ1-1; D remains unclear. This CDR3 comprises 15 residues. Germline V gene data show CDR1 as SGHTA and CDR2 as FQGNSA. V shed 5 bases and J shed 4 bases, with 17 bases lying between them. CDR3 sequence (DNA): TGTGCCAGCAGCCCTAGTCTTGAGGCAGGCACTGAAGCTTTCTTT. As protein: CASSPSLEAGTEAFF.

The J gene is TRBJ1-1, the V gene TRBV5-1; D unclear. CDR1 is SGHRS, CDR2 YFSETQ, per germline. The CDR3 sequence is 17 residues long. The V end was cut by 3 bases, the J end by 0 bases, with 18 bases between. For the CDR3, the DNA is TGCGCCAGCAGCTCGGACGGCCGCCGAATCCTGAACACTGAAGCTTTCTTT. Translation: CASSSDGRRILNTEAFF.

This rearrangement joins TRBV2 to TRBJ1-1, with D uncertain. The CDR3 is made up of 13 amino acids. Germline CDR1 and CDR2: SNHLY and FYNNEI. Deletions cut 4 bases from V and 5 bases from J, with 11 bases between. CDR3 residues: CASSVEGRTEAFF. CDR3 DNA sequence: TGTGCCAGCAGTGTTGAGGGTAGGACTGAAGCTTTCTTT.

The V call is TRBV6-1, the J call TRBJ2-1; 10 bases are a match to TRBD2. The trim removed 3 bases at V and 7 bases at J, leaving 3 bases unmatched. CDR1 MNHNS and CDR2 SASEGT come from the germline V gene. The CDR3 covers 14 residues. The CDR3 reads CASSEGLARNEQFF. The CDR3 nucleotides read TGTGCCAGCAGTGAGGGACTAGCGAGGAATGAGCAGTTCTTC.

The chain combines TRBV6-2 or TRBV6-3 with TRBJ2-5; 8 bases line up with TRBD1. The CDR3 is 17 amino acids. Germline assignment: CDR1 MNHEY and CDR2 SVGEGT. Losses at the gene ends were 5 bases for V and 4 bases for J; bases not matched to a gene: 15. CDR3 bases: TGTGCCAGCAGTACGGTCCTAGGTAGACAGGGGAGAGAGACCCAGTACTTC. This codes for CASSTVLGRQGRETQYF.

The chain couples TRBV6-5 to TRBJ2-2; possible D gene TRBD2, 5 bases. The V and J ends lost 2 bases and 3 bases respectively, with 7 bases between them. The CDR3 is 14 amino acids. Per germline, CDR1 MNHEY and CDR2 SVGAGI. CDR3 in amino acids: CASSYADYTGELFF. CDR3 DNA sequence: TGTGCCAGCAGTTACGCGGACTACACCGGGGAGCTGTTTTTT.

This clonotype appeared once. The chain links TRBV6-1 to TRBJ1-5; D is uncertain. Trimming took off 7 bases at V and 2 bases at J, with 12 bases between the two ends. Germline CDR1 is MNHNS and CDR2 is SASEGT. There are 14 residues in the CDR3. CDR3 residues: CASILKQRNQPQHF. CDR3 sequence (DNA): TGTGCCAGCATACTTAAACAGCGCAATCAGCCCCAGCATTTT.

The V and J genes are TRBV28 and TRBJ2-7, with D possibly matching TRBD2 (6 bases). The CDR3 consists of 16 residues. Per germline, CDR1 MDHEN and CDR2 SYDVKM. V was shortened by 6 bases and J by 0 bases, with 18 bases between the two germline ends. CDR3: CASRGSYSGASYEQYF. The CDR3 DNA reads TGTGCCAGCAGGGGATCATATAGCGGCGCCTCCTACGAGCAGTACTTC.

The chain couples TRBV7-9 to TRBJ1-1, with 7 positions matching TRBD1. Germline assignment: CDR1 SEHNR and CDR2 FQNEAQ (reference sequence). The CDR3 is 16 residues long. Trimming cost V 5 bases and J 1 base; bases outside gene matches: 10. CDR3 nucleotide sequence: TGTGCCAGCAGCCCAACGGGATGGGACAGGAACACTGAAGCTTTCTTT. It specifies CASSPTGWDRNTEAFF.

The chain uses TRBV7-2 and TRBJ2-7; 9 nucleotides align to TRBD1. The V gene's germline CDR1 is SGHTA and CDR2 FQGNSA. The CDR3 is 15 residues long. V lost 5 bases and J lost 3; bases outside the gene matches: 8. CDR3 protein: CASSTSGTGLYEQYF. CDR3 nucleotide sequence: TGTGCCAGCAGCACCTCCGGGACAGGGCTCTACGAGCAGTACTTC.

This clonotype occurred once. The chain uses TRBV20-1 and TRBJ1-1, with TRBD1 as a possible D gene (5 bases). Trimming left V 5 bases short and J 0 bases short, with 13 bases between. The CDR3 loop spans 14 amino acids. Germline V gene lookup returns CDR1 DFQATT and CDR2 SNEGSKA (reference sequence). CDR3 region: CSAFPRQMNTEAFF. The DNA of the CDR3 is TGCAGTGCTTTTCCCAGACAGATGAACACTGAAGCTTTCTTT.

The gene calls are TRBV6-5 and TRBJ1-1, with 8 bases aligning to TRBD1. The CDR3 consists of 14 residues. The trim removed 2 bases at V and 5 bases at J, leaving 4 bases unmatched. Germline V gene sequence: CDR1 MNHEY, CDR2 SVGAGI. This CDR3 is CASSYIRQGTEAFF. Written as DNA, the CDR3 is TGTGCCAGCAGTTACATCCGACAGGGGACTGAAGCTTTCTTT.

This clonotype was seen just once. The gene calls are TRBV7-9 and TRBJ2-3; D perhaps matches TRBD2 (6 bases). CDR1 and CDR2 (germline): SEHNR, FQNEAQ (reference sequence). CDR3 size: 16 residues. Deletions cut 0 bases from V and 2 bases from J, with 12 bases between. DNA of the CDR3: TGTGCCAGCAGCTTAGCACGCGGGAATCCCACAGATACGCAGTATTTT. Its translation: CASSLARGNPTDTQYF.

CDR3 nucleotide sequence: TGTGCCAGTAGTATTCCAAACGCCTACGAGCAGTACTTC. This translates into CASSIPNAYEQYF. The V gene is TRBV19, the J gene TRBJ2-7; no clear D gene. This CDR3 has 13 amino acids. The germline V gene encodes CDR1 LNHDA and CDR2 SQIVND (reference sequence). V was pared by 3 bases and J by 2 bases, with 8 bases between.

V gene TRBV6-1 combines with J gene TRBJ2-7, with D possibly matching TRBD2 (6 bases). V dropped 7 bases and J dropped 9 bases, with 13 bases sitting between them. The CDR3 extends over 11 amino acids. Germline CDR1 and CDR2: MNHNS and SASEGT. The CDR3 nucleotides are TGTGCCAGCACGCGGGACCGGACGCAGTACTTC. It specifies CASTRDRTQYF.

This clonotype has a single count. V and J are TRBV4-3 and TRBJ1-1, with D uncertain. The CDR3 runs 13 residues. Germline CDR1 reads LGHNA; CDR2 reads YSLEER. The V and J ends lost 1 base and 2 bases respectively, with 5 bases between them. Here the CDR3 DNA reads TGCGCCAGCAGCCAAGCGAGAAACACTGAAGCTTTCTTT. It codes for CASSQARNTEAFF.

The chain is built from TRBV27 and TRBJ1-1; a possible D gene is TRBD1 (6 bases). Germline CDR1 is MNHEY and CDR2 is SMNVEV (reference sequence). The CDR3 contains 17 residues. Trimming removed 2 bases from V and 2 bases from J, with 18 bases in between. The CDR3: CASSLRWGRGTNTEAFF. The CDR3 DNA reads TGTGCCAGCAGTTTACGATGGGGTCGGGGGACAAACACTGAAGCTTTCTTT.